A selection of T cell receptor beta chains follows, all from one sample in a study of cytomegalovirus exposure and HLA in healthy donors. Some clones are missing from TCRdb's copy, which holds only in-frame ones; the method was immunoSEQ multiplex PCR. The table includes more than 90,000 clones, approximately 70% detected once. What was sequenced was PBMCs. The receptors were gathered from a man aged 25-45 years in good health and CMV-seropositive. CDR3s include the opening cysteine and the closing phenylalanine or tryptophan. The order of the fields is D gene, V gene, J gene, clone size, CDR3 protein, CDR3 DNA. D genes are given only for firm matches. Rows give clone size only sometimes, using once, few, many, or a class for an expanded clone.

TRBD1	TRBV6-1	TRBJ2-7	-	CASSDRGEQYF	TGTGCCAGCAGTGACAGGGGGGAGCAGTACTTC
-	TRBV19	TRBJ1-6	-	CASRGLTGKSSYNSPLHF	TGTGCCAGTAGGGGGTTAACAGGGAAGAGCTCCTATAATTCACCCCTCCACTTT
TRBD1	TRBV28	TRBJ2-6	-	CASLTGGSGANVLTF	TGTGCCAGCTTGACAGGGGGTTCTGGGGCCAACGTCCTGACTTTC
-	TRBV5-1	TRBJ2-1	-	CASSFIINEQFF	TGCGCCAGCAGCTTTATAATCAATGAGCAGTTCTTC
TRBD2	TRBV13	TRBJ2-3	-	CASSLTSGGASTDTQYF	TGTGCCAGCAGCTTGACTAGCGGGGGGGCGAGCACAGATACGCAGTATTTT
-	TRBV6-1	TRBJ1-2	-	CASSPAGTNYGYTF	TGTGCCAGCAGCCCCGCAGGTACGAACTATGGCTACACCTTC
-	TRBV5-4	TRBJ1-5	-	CASSRGGGDQPQHF	TGTGCCAGCAGCCGCGGAGGCGGGGATCAGCCCCAGCATTTT
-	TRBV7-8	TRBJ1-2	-	CASSLGGNYGYTF	TGTGCCAGCAGCTTAGGCGGAAACTATGGCTACACCTTC
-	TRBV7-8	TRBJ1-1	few	CASSSHSGAFNLPVNTEAFF	TGTGCCAGCAGCTCCCACTCAGGGGCATTCAACCTCCCGGTGAACACTGAAGCTTTCTTT
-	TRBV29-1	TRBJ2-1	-	CSFGGPREQFF	TGCAGCTTCGGGGGGCCACGTGAGCAGTTCTTC
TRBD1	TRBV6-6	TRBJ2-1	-	CASSPGQGWFNEQFF	TGTGCCAGCAGTCCGGGACAGGGCTGGTTCAATGAGCAGTTCTTC
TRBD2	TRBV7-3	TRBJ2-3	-	CASSSTSGSADTQYF	TGTGCCAGCAGCTCGACTAGCGGGAGCGCAGATACGCAGTATTTT
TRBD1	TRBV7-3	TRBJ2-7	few	CASSYDRESVYEQYF	TGTGCCAGCAGTTACGACAGGGAAAGTGTGTACGAGCAGTACTTC
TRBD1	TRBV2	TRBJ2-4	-	CASTRSVKGAHSRIIQYF	TGTGCCAGCACCCGATCCGTTAAGGGGGCTCATAGTCGAATCATTCAGTACTTC
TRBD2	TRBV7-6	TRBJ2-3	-	CASSFLAGNTDTQYF	TGTGCCAGCAGCTTTCTAGCGGGAAACACAGATACGCAGTATTTT
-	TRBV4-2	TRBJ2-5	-	CASSRGAGAGETQYF	TGTGCCAGCAGCCGGGGGGCGGGGGCAGGGGAGACCCAGTACTTC
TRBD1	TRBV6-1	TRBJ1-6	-	CASSGGTGGGGSPLHF	TGTGCCAGCAGTGGAGGGACAGGGGGTGGGGGGTCACCCCTCCACTTT
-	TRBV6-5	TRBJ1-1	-	CASSYSMRMNTEAFF	TGTGCCAGCAGTTACTCGATGAGAATGAACACTGAAGCTTTCTTT
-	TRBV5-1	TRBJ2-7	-	CASSSGDSYEQYF	TGCGCCAGCAGCTCGGGGGACTCCTACGAGCAGTACTTC
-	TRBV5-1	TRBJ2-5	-	CASSLEGVAQETQYF	TGCGCCAGCAGCTTAGAGGGGGTCGCTCAAGAGACCCAGTACTTC
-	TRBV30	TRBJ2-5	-	CAWSVLRIQETQYF	TGTGCCTGGAGTGTACTGAGAATACAAGAGACCCAGTACTTC
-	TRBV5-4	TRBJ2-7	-	CASSFRSSYEQYF	TGTGCCAGCAGCTTTAGGAGTTCCTACGAGCAGTACTTC
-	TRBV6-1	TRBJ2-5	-	CASSGLEGALRETQYF	TGTGCCAGCAGTGGCCTGGAGGGGGCGCTCAGGGAGACCCAGTACTTC
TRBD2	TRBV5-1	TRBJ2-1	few	CASSLSLAGGVSYNEQFF	TGCGCCAGCAGCTTGAGCCTAGCGGGAGGGGTGTCCTACAATGAGCAGTTCTTC
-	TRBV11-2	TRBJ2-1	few	CASSRSHNEQFF	TGTGCCAGCAGCCGGTCCCACAATGAGCAGTTCTTC
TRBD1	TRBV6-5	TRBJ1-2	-	CASDPGQGNYGYTF	TGTGCCAGCGACCCGGGACAGGGGAACTATGGCTACACCTTC
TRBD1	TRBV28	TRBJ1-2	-	CASSGDRTGSYGYTF	TGTGCCAGCAGCGGCGACCGGACAGGCAGCTATGGCTACACCTTC
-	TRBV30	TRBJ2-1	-	CAWTQGSTYNEQFF	TGTGCCTGGACTCAGGGGTCTACCTACAATGAGCAGTTCTTC
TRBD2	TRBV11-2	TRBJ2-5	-	CASSLGGGGETQYF	TGTGCCAGCAGCTTAGGGGGGGGAGGCGAGACCCAGTACTTC
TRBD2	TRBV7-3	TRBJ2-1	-	CASSLASGGSSYNEQFF	TGTGCCAGCAGCTTAGCTAGCGGGGGCAGCTCCTACAATGAGCAGTTCTTC
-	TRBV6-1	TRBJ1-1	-	CASSEQSRAGTEAFF	TGTGCCAGCAGTGAACAAAGCAGGGCTGGCACTGAAGCTTTCTTT
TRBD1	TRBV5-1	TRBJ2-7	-	CASSPRQGIVEQYF	TGCGCCAGCAGCCCCCGACAGGGAATAGTGGAGCAGTACTTC
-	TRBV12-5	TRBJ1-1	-	CASGLNRVAEAFF	TGTGCTAGTGGTTTGAACAGGGTGGCTGAAGCTTTCTTT
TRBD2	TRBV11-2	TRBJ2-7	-	CASSWSGGVSYEQYF	TGTGCCAGCAGCTGGAGCGGGGGGGTCTCCTACGAGCAGTACTTC
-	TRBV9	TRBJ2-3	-	CASSDPRRGSTDTQYF	TGTGCCAGTTCCGACCCCCGACGCGGGAGCACAGATACGCAGTATTTT
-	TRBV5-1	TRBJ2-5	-	CASRIEFGQETQYF	TGCGCCAGCCGAATTGAATTCGGGCAAGAGACCCAGTACTTC
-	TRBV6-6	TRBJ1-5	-	CASSYSTASGNQPQHF	TGTGCCAGCAGTTATTCGACAGCCTCGGGCAATCAGCCCCAGCATTTT
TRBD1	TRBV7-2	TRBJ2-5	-	CASSPDRGVGETQYF	TGTGCCAGCAGCCCGGACAGGGGGGTCGGGGAGACCCAGTACTTC
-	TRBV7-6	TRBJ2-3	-	CASSLVSRASTDTQYF	TGTGCCAGCAGCTTAGTCTCCAGGGCAAGCACAGATACGCAGTATTTT
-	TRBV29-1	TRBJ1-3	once	CSVEVGPGRGSGNTIYF	TGCAGCGTTGAAGTTGGCCCGGGGAGGGGCAGTGGAAACACCATATATTTT